One and the same sample provided the 30 T cell receptor beta chains below, sequenced in a study of blood T cell repertoires in COVID-19. The data were produced by immunoSEQ multiplex PCR, yet TCRdb's version contains in-frame clones alone and is incomplete. Among under 200,000 clones listed, 88% were seen once. The sequencing sample was made of peripheral blood. These receptors were taken from a man in his late teens or twenties with active or convalescent COVID-19.

In DNA, the CDR3 is TGCGCCAGCACCCAGACAGCGCTGAACACTGAAGCTTTCTTT. Translation gives CASTQTALNTEAFF. The chain combines TRBV23-1 with TRBJ1-1; TRBD1 might be the D (5 bases). TRBV23-1 counts as an open reading frame of uncertain function. Trimming removed 7 bases at V and 0 bases at J, with 12 bases between. CDR3 size: 14 residues.

This clone was seen only once. The CDR3 region has the DNA TGTGCCAGCAGCCTAGCGGGGACTCCCTTTAGCACAGATACGCAGTATTTT. Encoded protein: CASSLAGTPFSTDTQYF. This chain links TRBV7-3 with TRBJ2-3; TRBD2 agrees at 9 bases. CDR3 length equals 17 residues. The V segment lost 5 bases and the J segment 0 bases; nucleotides outside the gene matches: 9. Germline CDR1 and CDR2: SGHTA and FQGTGA.

V and J are TRBV12-5 and TRBJ2-3, with TRBD1 identical over 9 bases. The CDR3 runs to 13 residues. CDR1 is LGHNT, CDR2 FRNRAP, per germline. V was pared by 6 bases and J by 7 bases, with 5 bases of the junction left unmatched. The CDR3 DNA follows: TGTGCTAGTGGCTCCGACAGGGGGAATACGCAGTATTTT. Its translation: CASGSDRGNTQYF.

The V call is TRBV6-5, the J call TRBJ2-3; 7 positions agree with TRBD2. CDR3 size: 15 residues. Germline loops: CDR1 MNHEY, CDR2 SVGAGI. After removal of 2 bases from V and 5 bases from J, the junction contained 7 bases not matched to a gene. The CDR3 here is CASSYGSGEGDTQYF. The CDR3 nucleotides read TGTGCCAGCAGTTACGGGAGCGGGGAAGGAGATACGCAGTATTTT.

The chain couples TRBV3-1 (or the pseudogene TRBV3-2) to TRBJ1-2, with TRBD1 as a possible D gene (5 bases). Trimming took off 4 bases at V and 4 bases at J, with 13 bases between the two ends. Germline V lookup: CDR1 LGHDT, CDR2 YNNKEL (reference sequence). The CDR3 extends over 14 amino acids. The CDR3 DNA is TGTGCCAGCAGCCTGGGAGGGGCCTTCTATGGCTACACCTTC. Translated: CASSLGGAFYGYTF.

The J gene is TRBJ1-3, the V gene TRBV28; 9 nucleotides align to TRBD1. CDR3 size: 14 residues. From germline, CDR1 is MDHEN and CDR2 SYDVKM. V lost 8 bases, J lost 2 bases, and 4 bases stayed unmatched. The CDR3, as DNA: TGTGCCAGCTCCGGGACAGGGACTGGAAACACCATATATTTT. Protein product: CASSGTGTGNTIYF.

The CDR3 here is CASSYSRVIGTGELFF. The CDR3 coding sequence is TGTGCCAGCAGTTACTCGAGGGTTATAGGCACCGGGGAGCTGTTTTTT. The chain employs TRBV6-2 or TRBV6-3 and TRBJ2-2; D possibly corresponds to TRBD2 (5 bases). The V gene's germline CDR1 is MNHEY and CDR2 SVGEGT. V was shortened by 0 bases and J by 4 bases, with 12 bases between the two germline ends. The CDR3 spans 16 residues.

The chain couples TRBV4-1 to TRBJ2-7, with D perhaps matching TRBD2 (5 bases). The CDR3 has 13 residues. Trimming left V 3 bases short and J 6 bases short, with 12 bases between. Germline-derived CDR1 and CDR2 are MGHRA and YSYEKL. CDR3 residues: CASSQGRRPEQYF. The CDR3 coding sequence is TGCGCCAGCAGCCAGGGGAGAAGACCCGAGCAGTACTTC.

The rearrangement links TRBV14 to TRBJ2-1; 8 bases are a match to TRBD2. The ends lost 1 base at V and 3 bases at J; junction bases unmatched: 14. This CDR3 contains 19 residues. Germline lookup yields CDR1 SGHDN and CDR2 FVKESK. CDR3 protein: CASSQGTSGTDRLYNEQFF. In nucleotides, the CDR3 is TGTGCCAGCAGCCAAGGTACTAGCGGAACCGATCGTCTCTACAATGAGCAGTTCTTC.

The V and J genes are TRBV6-5 and TRBJ1-2; tentatively, D is TRBD1 (5 bases). The CDR3 covers 13 residues. Germline V lookup: CDR1 MNHEY, CDR2 SVGAGI. V was cut by 6 bases and J by 4 bases, with 12 bases left in between. The chain's CDR3 is CASSLGTIYGYTF. The CDR3, as DNA: TGTGCCAGCAGCTTAGGGACTATCTATGGCTACACCTTC.

The chain uses TRBV7-9 and TRBJ2-2; D is ambiguous. Trimming removed 0 bases at V and 5 bases at J, with 7 bases between. The CDR3 spans 14 residues. Germline V gives CDR1 SEHNR, CDR2 FQNEAQ (reference sequence). As DNA, the CDR3 is TGTGCCAGCAGCTTAGCTGTTCAGACCGGGGAGCTGTTTTTT. It codes for CASSLAVQTGELFF. The variable domain in full, with the rest retrieved from reference TRBV7-9 and TRBJ2-2, is DTGVSQNPRHKITKRGQNVTFRCDPISEHNRLYWYRQTLGQGPEFLTYFQNEAQLEKSRLLSDRFSAERPKGSFSTLEIQRTEQGDSAMYLCASSLAVQTGELFFGEGSRLTVL.

The rearrangement joins TRBV30 to TRBJ1-5; no reliable D call. CDR3 length: 13 amino acids. CDR1 is GTSNPN, CDR2 SVGIG, per germline (reference sequence). V was pared by 2 bases and J by 7 bases, with 12 bases between. The CDR3 coding sequence is TGTGCCTGGAGTACTTCCGAGCGGCAGCCCCAGCATTTT. This codes for CAWSTSERQPQHF.

V and J are TRBV30 and TRBJ1-5; D unresolved. Germline CDR1 GTSNPN, CDR2 SVGIG (reference sequence). V was shortened by 0 bases and J by 9 bases, with 15 bases between the two germline ends. This CDR3 spans 14 amino acids. In nucleotides, the CDR3 is TGTGCCTGGAGTGTACGGGAATCGGTGGGGCCCCAGCATTTT. As protein: CAWSVRESVGPQHF.

The V and J genes are TRBV5-5 and TRBJ1-6; 7 positions agree with TRBD1. CDR1 SGHKS and CDR2 YYEKEE come from the germline V gene (reference sequence). The ends lost 4 bases at V and 8 bases at J; junction bases unmatched: 9. The CDR3 contains 15 residues. The CDR3 nucleotides are TGTGCCAGCAGCCCCCGACAGGGTCCAGATTCACCCCTCCACTTT. Protein: CASSPRQGPDSPLHF.

The V call is TRBV24-1, the J call TRBJ1-1, with D perhaps matching TRBD1 (5 bases). Germline CDR1 KGHDR, CDR2 SFDVKD. The CDR3 runs to 13 residues. Trimming cost V 8 bases and J 0 bases, with 9 bases left between them. Here the CDR3 DNA reads TGTGCCACCAAGGACAAGATGAACACTGAAGCTTTCTTT. This sequence encodes CATKDKMNTEAFF.

In this sample, this clone turned up once. The chain joins TRBV27 to TRBJ2-7; D perhaps matches TRBD1 (7 bases). The CDR3 is 17 residues long. Germline V lookup: CDR1 MNHEY, CDR2 SMNVEV (reference sequence). V was shortened by 7 bases and J by 0 bases, with 22 bases between the two germline ends. The CDR3 loop reads CASTKIAAEGASYEQYF. CDR3 DNA: TGTGCCAGCACCAAGATAGCGGCGGAGGGGGCCTCCTACGAGCAGTACTTC.

The CDR3 is CAWSFPDRDGNTIYF. The CDR3 bases are TGTGCCTGGAGTTTTCCCGACAGGGACGGAAACACCATATATTTT. The V and J genes are TRBV30 and TRBJ1-3, with 7 bases lining up with TRBD1. This CDR3 has 15 amino acids. J was trimmed by 4 bases and V by 2 bases; bases with no gene match: 8. In germline, CDR1 is GTSNPN, CDR2 SVGIG (reference sequence).

The chain has TRBV2 and TRBJ2-1; 10 positions match TRBD2. The germline gives CDR1 SNHLY, CDR2 FYNNEI. The CDR3 totals 15 residues. The V gene end was trimmed by 6 bases and the J gene end by 10 bases; junction bases not matched to a gene: 12. The CDR3 nucleotides read TGTGCCAGCAGGGCTGAGCGGGGGGGCCTTTCGGAGCAGTTCTTC. Its translation: CASRAERGGLSEQFF.

The chain links TRBV4-2 to TRBJ1-1; the D gene is possibly TRBD1 (5 bases). This CDR3 has 13 amino acids. CDR1 is LGHNA and CDR2 is YNFKEQ in the germline V gene. Trimming removed 7 bases at V and 2 bases at J, with 11 bases between. CDR3 sequence (DNA): TGTGCCAGCATCGACAGCCCAAACACTGAAGCTTTCTTT. This gives the protein CASIDSPNTEAFF.

This sequence joins TRBV7-9 and TRBJ1-5, with TRBD1 matching over 7 bases. J lost 0 bases, V lost 5 bases, and 10 bases had no gene match. The germline gives CDR1 SEHNR, CDR2 FQNEAQ (reference sequence). This CDR3 is built from 17 residues. The CDR3 sequence: CASSTSRDRYSNQPQHF. Written as DNA, the CDR3 is TGTGCCAGCAGCACAAGCCGGGACAGATATAGCAATCAGCCCCAGCATTTT.

The V gene is TRBV7-2, the J gene TRBJ2-7, with a possible D match to TRBD2 (6 bases). The CDR3 runs 15 residues. The germline gives CDR1 SGHTA, CDR2 FQGNSA. V gave up 6 bases and J gave up 2 bases, with 17 bases separating them. The CDR3 DNA follows: TGTGCCAGCAGTTTCTCTAGCGCAGGAACCTACGAGCAGTACTTC. Translating gives CASSFSSAGTYEQYF. Looking up the rest from reference TRBV7-2 and TRBJ2-7 gives the full variable domain: GAGVSQSPSNKVTEKGKDVELRCDPISGHTALYWYRQSLGQGLEFLIYFQGNSAPDKSGLPSDRFSAERTGGSVSTLTIQRTQQEDSAVYLCASSFSSAGTYEQYFGPGTRLTVT.

The J gene is TRBJ1-4, the V gene TRBV4-1; no definite D call. The CDR3 is 16 amino acids. Germline V lookup: CDR1 MGHRA, CDR2 YSYEKL. Trimming removed 1 base from V and 8 bases from J, with 17 bases in between. CDR3 amino acids: CASSQVSTALGEKLFF. CDR3 in DNA: TGCGCCAGCAGCCAAGTATCGACTGCCCTTGGCGAAAAACTGTTTTTT.

V usage is TRBV6-2 or TRBV6-3 and J usage is TRBJ1-1; no definite D call. V dropped 1 base and J dropped 4 bases, with 7 bases sitting between them. The V gene's germline CDR1 is MNHEY and CDR2 SVGEGT. The CDR3 covers 13 residues. CDR3 sequence reads: CASSYWSGTEAFF. The DNA of the CDR3 is TGTGCCAGCAGTTACTGGAGCGGCACTGAAGCTTTCTTT.

Concerning this clone: At one boundary the junction diverges from the germline segment, which might be a read error. The chain has TRBV3-1 (or the pseudogene TRBV3-2) and TRBJ2-5; TRBD2 matches at 8 bases. In germline, CDR1 is LGHDT, CDR2 YNNKEL (reference sequence). The CDR3 has 15 amino acids. CDR3 residues: CATSVQRGRIETQYF. DNA for the CDR3: TGTGCCACCAGCGTTCAGCGGGGGAGAATAGAGACCCAGTACTTC.

The chain has TRBV18 and TRBJ2-2; 9 positions match TRBD2. The trim removed 3 bases at V and 6 bases at J, leaving 8 bases unmatched. This CDR3 spans 16 amino acids. Germline V gives CDR1 KGHSH, CDR2 LQKENI. CDR3 in amino acids: CASSPRWTSAAGELFF. CDR3 in DNA: TGTGCCAGCTCACCCAGGTGGACTAGCGCGGCCGGGGAGCTGTTTTTT.

The chain links TRBV6-5 to TRBJ1-5, with D possibly TRBD1 on 5 matching bases. The germline V gene encodes CDR1 MNHEY and CDR2 SVGAGI. V dropped 6 bases and J dropped 3 bases, with 15 bases sitting between them. This CDR3 spans 15 amino acids. The CDR3: CASRRRSGHNQPQHF. The CDR3 DNA sequence: TGTGCCAGCAGACGACGATCAGGGCACAATCAGCCCCAGCATTTT.

This chain uses TRBV2 with TRBJ1-2; weak D call: TRBD1 (6 bases). The germline V gene encodes CDR1 SNHLY and CDR2 FYNNEI. The CDR3 covers 15 residues. Trimming stripped 3 bases from V and 4 bases from J, with 15 bases between. CDR3 protein: CASSELLTGPYGYTF. In nucleotides, the CDR3 is TGTGCCAGCAGTGAGTTACTGACAGGCCCCTATGGCTACACCTTC.

CDR3 DNA: TGCAGCGTTGAAGTGTTTTTTGGGCAGGGAAGAGATACGCAGTATTTT. As protein: CSVEVFFGQGRDTQYF. The gene calls are TRBV29-1 and TRBJ2-3; a weak D match, TRBD1 (5 bases). The V gene lost 1 base and the J gene lost 5 bases, with 19 bases spanning the gap. The CDR3 extends over 16 amino acids. The germline V gene encodes CDR1 SQVTM and CDR2 ANQGSEA.

The chain carries TRBV9 and TRBJ2-3; D gene unclear. Trimming pared 4 bases from V and 6 bases from J, leaving 9 bases between. CDR1 is SGDLS, CDR2 YYNGEE, per germline. CDR3 length: 12 residues. The CDR3 coding sequence is TGTGCCAGCAGCCCCAGTTCCGATACGCAGTATTTT. Translating gives CASSPSSDTQYF.

This sequence joins TRBV9 and TRBJ1-1, with no clear D. CDR3 length equals 15 residues. V was trimmed by 1 base and J by 0 bases, leaving 10 bases between them. In germline, CDR1 is SGDLS, CDR2 YYNGEE. CDR3 amino acids: CASSVKEDMNTEAFF. The CDR3 DNA reads TGTGCCAGCAGCGTAAAAGAGGATATGAACACTGAAGCTTTCTTT. The complete variable domain, with remaining parts taken from reference TRBV9 and TRBJ1-1, reads DSGVTQTPKHLITATGQRVTLRCSPRSGDLSVYWYQQSLDQGLQFLIQYYNGEERAKGNILERFSAQQFPDLHSELNLSSLELGDSALYFCASSVKEDMNTEAFFGQGTRLTVV.